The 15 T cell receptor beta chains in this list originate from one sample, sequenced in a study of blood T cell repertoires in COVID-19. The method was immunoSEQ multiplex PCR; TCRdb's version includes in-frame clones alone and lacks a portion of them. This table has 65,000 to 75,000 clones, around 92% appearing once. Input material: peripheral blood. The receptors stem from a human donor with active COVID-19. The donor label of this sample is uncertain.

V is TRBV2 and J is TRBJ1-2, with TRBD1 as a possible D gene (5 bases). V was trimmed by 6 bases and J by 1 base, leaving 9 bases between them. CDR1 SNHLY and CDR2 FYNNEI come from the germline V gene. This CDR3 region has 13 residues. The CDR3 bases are TGTGCCAGCAGCTTAGACAGTAACTATGGCTACACCTTC. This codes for CASSLDSNYGYTF.

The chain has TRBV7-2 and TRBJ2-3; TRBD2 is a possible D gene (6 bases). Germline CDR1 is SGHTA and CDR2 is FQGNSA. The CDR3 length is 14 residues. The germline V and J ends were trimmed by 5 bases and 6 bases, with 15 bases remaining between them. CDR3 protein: CASSPRRGLDTQYF. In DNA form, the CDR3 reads TGTGCCAGCAGCCCAAGGAGGGGTCTCGATACGCAGTATTTT.

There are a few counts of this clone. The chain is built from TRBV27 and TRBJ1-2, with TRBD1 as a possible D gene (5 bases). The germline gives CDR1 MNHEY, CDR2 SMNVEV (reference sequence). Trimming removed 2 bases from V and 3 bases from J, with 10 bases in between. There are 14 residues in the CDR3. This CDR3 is CASSLRGWDYGYTF. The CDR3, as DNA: TGTGCCAGCAGTTTAAGGGGATGGGACTATGGCTACACCTTC.

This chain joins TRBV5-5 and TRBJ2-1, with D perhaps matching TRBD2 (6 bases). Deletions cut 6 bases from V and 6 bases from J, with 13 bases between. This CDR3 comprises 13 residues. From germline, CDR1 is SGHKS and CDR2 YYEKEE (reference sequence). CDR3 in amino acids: CASTPLGGNEQFF. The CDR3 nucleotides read TGTGCCAGCACCCCCTTGGGGGGCAATGAGCAGTTCTTC.

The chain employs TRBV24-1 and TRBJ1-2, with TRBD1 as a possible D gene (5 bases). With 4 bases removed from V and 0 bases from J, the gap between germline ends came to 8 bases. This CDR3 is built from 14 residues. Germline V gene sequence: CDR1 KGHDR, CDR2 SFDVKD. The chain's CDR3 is CATSEGGANYGYTF. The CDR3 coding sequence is TGTGCCACCAGTGAGGGGGGGGCTAACTATGGCTACACCTTC.

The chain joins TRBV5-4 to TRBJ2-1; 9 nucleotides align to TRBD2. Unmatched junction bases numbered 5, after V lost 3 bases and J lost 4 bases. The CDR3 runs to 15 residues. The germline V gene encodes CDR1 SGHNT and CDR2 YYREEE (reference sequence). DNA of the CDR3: TGTGCCAGCAGCTGGGCGGGAGGGTCTTACAATGAGCAGTTCTTC. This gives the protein CASSWAGGSYNEQFF.

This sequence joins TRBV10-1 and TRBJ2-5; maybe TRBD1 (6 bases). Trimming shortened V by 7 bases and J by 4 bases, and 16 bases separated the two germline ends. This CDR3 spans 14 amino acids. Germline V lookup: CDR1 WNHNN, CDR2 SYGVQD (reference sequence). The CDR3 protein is CASMVATGRETQYF. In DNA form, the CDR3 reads TGCGCCAGCATGGTGGCAACAGGGAGAGAGACCCAGTACTTC.

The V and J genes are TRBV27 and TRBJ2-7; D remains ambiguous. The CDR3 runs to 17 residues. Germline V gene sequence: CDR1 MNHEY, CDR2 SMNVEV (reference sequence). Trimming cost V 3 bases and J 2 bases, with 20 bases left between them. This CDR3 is CASSFHPIPPKTYEQYF. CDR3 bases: TGTGCCAGCAGTTTTCATCCTATCCCCCCGAAAACCTACGAGCAGTACTTC.

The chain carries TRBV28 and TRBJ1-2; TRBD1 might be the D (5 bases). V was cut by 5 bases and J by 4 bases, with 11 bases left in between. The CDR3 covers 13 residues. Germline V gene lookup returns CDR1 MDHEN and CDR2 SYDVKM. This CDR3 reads CASSAGLSYGYTF. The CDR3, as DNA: TGTGCCAGCAGTGCGGGACTGAGCTATGGCTACACCTTC.

The CDR3 coding sequence is TGTGCCAGCAGACTTGGACAGGTGAACACTGAAGCTTTCTTT. Translated, it gives CASRLGQVNTEAFF. V and J are TRBV28 and TRBJ1-1, with 7 bases fitting TRBD1. CDR3 length: 14 amino acids. The junction had 4 bases not matched to a gene; V was cut back by 6 bases and J by 0 bases. Germline values: CDR1 MDHEN, CDR2 SYDVKM. Complete variable domain (other parts from reference TRBV28 and TRBJ1-1): DVKVTQSSRYLVKRTGEKVFLECVQDMDHENMFWYRQDPGLGLRLIYFSYDVKMKEKGDIPEGYSVSREKKERFSLILESASTNQTSMYLCASRLGQVNTEAFFGQGTRLTVV.

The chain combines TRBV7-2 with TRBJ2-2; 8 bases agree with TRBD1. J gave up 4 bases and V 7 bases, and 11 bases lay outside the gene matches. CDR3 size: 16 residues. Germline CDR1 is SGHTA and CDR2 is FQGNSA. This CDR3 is CASTQSGQGSTGELFF. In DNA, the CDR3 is TGTGCCAGCACCCAGTCCGGACAGGGCAGCACCGGGGAGCTGTTTTTT.

As DNA, the CDR3 is TGTGCCAGCTCGCTAGCGGGAGTGGTTGACATTCAGTACTTC. Its protein product is CASSLAGVVDIQYF. The J gene is TRBJ2-4, the V gene TRBV7-2; 10 bases map to TRBD2. Germline CDR1 and CDR2: SGHTA and FQGNSA. With 8 bases clipped from V and 8 bases from J, the junction kept 9 bases outside the gene matches. The CDR3 contains 14 residues.

The CDR3 DNA sequence: TGTGCCAGCAGCGTCACTAGCGGGAAAATGGATACGCAGTATTTT. Protein sequence: CASSVTSGKMDTQYF. The chain carries TRBV9 and TRBJ2-3; 10 positions match TRBD2. Germline loops: CDR1 SGDLS, CDR2 YYNGEE. V gave up 2 bases and J gave up 6 bases; unmatched junction bases: 6. CDR3 length equals 15 residues.

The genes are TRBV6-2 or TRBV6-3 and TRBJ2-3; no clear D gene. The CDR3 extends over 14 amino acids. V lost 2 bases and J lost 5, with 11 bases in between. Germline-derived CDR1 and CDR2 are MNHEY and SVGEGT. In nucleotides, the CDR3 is TGTGCCAGCAGTTACATAGCAATGAGAGATACGCAGTATTTT. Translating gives CASSYIAMRDTQYF.

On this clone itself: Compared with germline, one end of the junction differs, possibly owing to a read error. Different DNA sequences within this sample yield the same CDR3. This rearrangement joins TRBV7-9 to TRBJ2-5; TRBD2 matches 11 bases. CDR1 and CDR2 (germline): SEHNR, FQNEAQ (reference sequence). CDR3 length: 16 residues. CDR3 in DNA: TGTGCCAGCAGCCCACAGGGACTAGCGGTTCAAGAGACTCAGTACTTC. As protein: CASSPQGLAVQETQYF.